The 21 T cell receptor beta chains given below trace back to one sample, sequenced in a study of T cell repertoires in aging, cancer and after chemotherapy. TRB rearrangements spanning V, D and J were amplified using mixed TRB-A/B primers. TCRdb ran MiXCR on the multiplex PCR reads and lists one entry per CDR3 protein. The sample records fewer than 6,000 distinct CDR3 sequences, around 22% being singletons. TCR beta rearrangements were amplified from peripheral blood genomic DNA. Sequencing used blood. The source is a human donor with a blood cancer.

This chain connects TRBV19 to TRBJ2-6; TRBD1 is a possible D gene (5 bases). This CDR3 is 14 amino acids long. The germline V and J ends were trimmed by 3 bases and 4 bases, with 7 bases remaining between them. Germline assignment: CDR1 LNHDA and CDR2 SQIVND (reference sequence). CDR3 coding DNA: TGTGCCAGTAGTATCAGGGCCGGGGCCAACGTCCTGACTTTC. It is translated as CASSIRAGANVLTF.

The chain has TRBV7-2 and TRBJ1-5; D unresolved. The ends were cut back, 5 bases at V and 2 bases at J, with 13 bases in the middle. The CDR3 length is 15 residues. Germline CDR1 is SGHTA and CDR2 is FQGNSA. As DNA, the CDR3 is TGTGCCAGCAGCCTCCTACCCCACGGCAATCAGCCCCAGCATTTT. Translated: CASSLLPHGNQPQHF.

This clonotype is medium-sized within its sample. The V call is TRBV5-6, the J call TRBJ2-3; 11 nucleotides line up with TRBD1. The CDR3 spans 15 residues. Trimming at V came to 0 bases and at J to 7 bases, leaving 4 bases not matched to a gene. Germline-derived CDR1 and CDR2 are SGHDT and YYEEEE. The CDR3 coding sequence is TGTGCCAGCAGCTTGGTTGGGACAGGGGGGAATACGCAGTATTTT. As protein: CASSLVGTGGNTQYF.

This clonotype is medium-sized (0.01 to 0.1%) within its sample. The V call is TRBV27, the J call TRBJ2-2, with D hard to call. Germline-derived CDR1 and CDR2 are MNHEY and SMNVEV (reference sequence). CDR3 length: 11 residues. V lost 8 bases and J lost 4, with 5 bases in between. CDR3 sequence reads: CASHGTGELFF. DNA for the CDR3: TGTGCCAGCCACGGCACCGGGGAGCTGTTTTTT.

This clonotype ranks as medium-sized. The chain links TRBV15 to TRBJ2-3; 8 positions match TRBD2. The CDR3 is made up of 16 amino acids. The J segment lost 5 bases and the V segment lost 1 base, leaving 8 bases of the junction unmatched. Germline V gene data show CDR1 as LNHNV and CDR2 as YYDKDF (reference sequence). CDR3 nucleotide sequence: TGTGCCACCAGCAGAGTACGGGCGGGGGGTCAAGATACGCAGTATTTT. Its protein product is CATSRVRAGGQDTQYF.

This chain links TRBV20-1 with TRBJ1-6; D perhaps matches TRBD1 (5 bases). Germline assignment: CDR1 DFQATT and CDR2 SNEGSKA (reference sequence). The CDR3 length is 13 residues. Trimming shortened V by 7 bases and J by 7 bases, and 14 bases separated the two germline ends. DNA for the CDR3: TGCAGTGGCGGGGGGTATGGCAATTCACCCCTCCACTTT. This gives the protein CSGGGYGNSPLHF.

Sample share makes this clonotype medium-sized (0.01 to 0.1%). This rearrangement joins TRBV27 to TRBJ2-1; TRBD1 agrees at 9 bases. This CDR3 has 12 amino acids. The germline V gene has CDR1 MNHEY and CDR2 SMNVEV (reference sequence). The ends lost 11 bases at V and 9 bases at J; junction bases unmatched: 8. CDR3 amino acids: CASRQGEGEQFF. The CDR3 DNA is TGTGCCTCCCGACAGGGGGAGGGTGAGCAGTTCTTC.

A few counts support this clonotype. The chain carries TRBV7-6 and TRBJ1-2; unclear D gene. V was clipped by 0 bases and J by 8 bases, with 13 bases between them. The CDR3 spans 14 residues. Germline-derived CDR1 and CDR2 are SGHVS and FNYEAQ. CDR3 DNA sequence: TGTGCCAGCAGCTTAGCGCCGAGGGAAGAAGGCTACACCTTC. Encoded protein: CASSLAPREEGYTF.

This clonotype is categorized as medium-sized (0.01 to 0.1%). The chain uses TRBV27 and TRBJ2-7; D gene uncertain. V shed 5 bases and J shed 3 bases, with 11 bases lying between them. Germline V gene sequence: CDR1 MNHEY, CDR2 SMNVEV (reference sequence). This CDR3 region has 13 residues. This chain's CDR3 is CASSTGPDYEQYF. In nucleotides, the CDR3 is TGTGCCAGCAGTACCGGACCAGACTACGAGCAGTACTTC.

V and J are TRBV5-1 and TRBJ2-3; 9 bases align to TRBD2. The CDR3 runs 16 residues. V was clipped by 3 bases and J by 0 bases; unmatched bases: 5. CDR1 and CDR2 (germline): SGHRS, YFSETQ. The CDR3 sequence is CASSYGLATSTDTQYF. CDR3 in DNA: TGCGCCAGCAGCTACGGACTAGCGACTAGCACAGATACGCAGTATTTT.

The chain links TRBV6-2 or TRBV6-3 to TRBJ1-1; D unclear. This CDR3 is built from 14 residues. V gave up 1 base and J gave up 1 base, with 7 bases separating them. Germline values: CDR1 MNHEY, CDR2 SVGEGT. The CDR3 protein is CASSYYRGNTEAFF. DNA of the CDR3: TGTGCCAGCAGTTACTACCGGGGGAACACTGAAGCTTTCTTT.

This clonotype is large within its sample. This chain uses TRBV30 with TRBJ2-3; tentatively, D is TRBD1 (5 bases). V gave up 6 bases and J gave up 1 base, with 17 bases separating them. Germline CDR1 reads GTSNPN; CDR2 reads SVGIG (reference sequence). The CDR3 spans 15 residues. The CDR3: CACFTQGGGTDTQYF. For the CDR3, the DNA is TGTGCCTGCTTCACTCAGGGTGGCGGCACAGATACGCAGTATTTT. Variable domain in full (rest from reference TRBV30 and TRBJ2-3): SQTIHQWPATLVQPVGSPLSLECTVEGTSNPNLYWYRQAAGRGLQLLFYSVGIGQISSEVPQNLSASRPQDRQFILSSKKLLLSDSGFYLCACFTQGGGTDTQYFGPGTRLTVL.

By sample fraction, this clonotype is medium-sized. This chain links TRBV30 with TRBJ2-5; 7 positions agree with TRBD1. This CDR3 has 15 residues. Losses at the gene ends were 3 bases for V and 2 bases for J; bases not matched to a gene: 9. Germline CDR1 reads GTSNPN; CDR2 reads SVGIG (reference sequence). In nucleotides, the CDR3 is TGTGCCTGGAGGCCGATGGGACAGATACAAGAGACCCAGTACTTC. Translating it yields CAWRPMGQIQETQYF.

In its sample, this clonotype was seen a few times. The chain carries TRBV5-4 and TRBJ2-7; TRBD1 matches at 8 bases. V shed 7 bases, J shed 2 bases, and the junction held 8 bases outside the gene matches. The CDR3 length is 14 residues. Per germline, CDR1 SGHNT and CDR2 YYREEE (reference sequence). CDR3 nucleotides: TGTGCCAGCTCTCCGGGGACAGGCCCCTACGAGCAGTACTTC. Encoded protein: CASSPGTGPYEQYF.

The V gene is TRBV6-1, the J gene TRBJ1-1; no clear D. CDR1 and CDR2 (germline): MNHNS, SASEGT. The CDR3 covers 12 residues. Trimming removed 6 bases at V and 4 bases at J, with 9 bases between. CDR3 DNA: TGTGCCAGCAGCCGGCTGTCCACTGAAGCTTTCTTT. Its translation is CASSRLSTEAFF.

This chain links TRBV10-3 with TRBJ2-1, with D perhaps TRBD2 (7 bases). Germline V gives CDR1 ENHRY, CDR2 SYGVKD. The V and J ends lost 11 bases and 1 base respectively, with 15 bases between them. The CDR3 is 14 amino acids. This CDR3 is CALRRGQSYNEQFF. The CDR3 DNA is TGTGCCCTCCGGCGGGGGCAATCCTACAATGAGCAGTTCTTC.

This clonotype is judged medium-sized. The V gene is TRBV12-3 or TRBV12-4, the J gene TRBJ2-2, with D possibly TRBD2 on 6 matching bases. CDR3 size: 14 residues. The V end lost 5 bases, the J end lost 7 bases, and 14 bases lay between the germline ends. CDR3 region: CASSPTSTVGELFF. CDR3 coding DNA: TGTGCCAGCAGTCCTACTAGCACCGTCGGGGAGCTGTTTTTT.

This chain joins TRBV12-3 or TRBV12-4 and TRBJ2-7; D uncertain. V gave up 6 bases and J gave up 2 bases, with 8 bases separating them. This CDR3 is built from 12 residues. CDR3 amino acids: CASRIDTYEQYF. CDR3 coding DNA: TGTGCCAGCAGGATAGATACCTACGAGCAGTACTTC.

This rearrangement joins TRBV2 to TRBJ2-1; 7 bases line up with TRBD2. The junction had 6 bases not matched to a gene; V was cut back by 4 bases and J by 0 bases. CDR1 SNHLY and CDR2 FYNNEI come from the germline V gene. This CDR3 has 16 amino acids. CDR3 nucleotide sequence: TGTGCCAGCAGTGCTAGCGGAGTCTACTCCTACAATGAGCAGTTCTTC. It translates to CASSASGVYSYNEQFF.

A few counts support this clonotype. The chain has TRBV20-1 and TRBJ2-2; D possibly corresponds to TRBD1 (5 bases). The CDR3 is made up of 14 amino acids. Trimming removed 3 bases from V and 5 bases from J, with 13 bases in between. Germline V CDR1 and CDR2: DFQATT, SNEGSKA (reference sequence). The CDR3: CSARVGAATGELFF. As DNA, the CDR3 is TGCAGTGCTAGGGTAGGGGCAGCGACCGGGGAGCTGTTTTTT.

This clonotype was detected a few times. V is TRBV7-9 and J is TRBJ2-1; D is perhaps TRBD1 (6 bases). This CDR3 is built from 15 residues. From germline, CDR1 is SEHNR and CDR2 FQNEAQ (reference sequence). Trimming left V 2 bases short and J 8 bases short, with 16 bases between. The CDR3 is CASSLSQGTQDEQFF. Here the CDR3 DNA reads TGTGCCAGCAGCTTAAGTCAGGGGACGCAGGATGAGCAGTTCTTC.